This T cell receptor beta chain emerged from a study of cytomegalovirus exposure and HLA in healthy donors. Points from the study as a whole: Associated with cytomegalovirus, according to the listing, were 164 TCR beta chains. In an earlier analysis, in fewer than 700 donors, most V segments appeared productive either ~90% or ~30% of the time. There were some V segments, including TRBV6-2 and TRBV6-3, excluded as indistinguishable.

Trimming stripped 0 bases from V and 5 bases from J, with 13 bases between. This CDR3 is 15 amino acids long. In germline, CDR1 is LNHNV, CDR2 YYDKDF (reference sequence). PCR primers comprised 60 Vbeta and 13 Jbeta primers. Profiled with immunoSEQ multiplex PCR; TCRdb holds only in-frame clones, not every one. The sample lists about 97,000 clones, roughly 71% occurring once. Details on this clone: Antigen specificity is unknown.

The TCR comes from a man aged 45-65 years in good health and CMV-seronegative. The specimen was PBMCs. J is TRBJ2-5 and V is TRBV15; D may be TRBD1 (6 bases). The CDR3 bases are TGTGCCACCAGCAGAGATCGGGACATCGAGGAGACCCAGTACTTC. This encodes CATSRDRDIEETQYF.